The entry below describes one T cell receptor beta chain. The sample originates from a study of blood T cell repertoires in COVID-19. About the research overall: Acute and convalescent COVID-19 samples came from the United States, Italy and Spain. In each case, the material was cDNA or gDNA derived from T cells, B-cell-depleted T cells, or PBMCs.

Seattle patient enrollment occurred during active infection, with longitudinal follow-up thereafter. Under the authors' procedure: Counts of nucleated cells, estimated from reference gene primer amplification, were obtained. Repertoires were generated with immunoSEQ multiplex PCR, while TCRdb's copy carries only in-frame clones and drops some. D and trimming were read from the DNA, whereas the V and J calls and clone size are those reported in that table. This table holds 300,000 to 400,000 clones, more than 70% found once. This CDR3 is built from 10 residues. The specimen sequenced was peripheral blood. This chain links TRBV21-1 with TRBJ1-2; the D call in the table, TRBD1, was not verified against the DNA. TRBV21-1 is shown as a pseudogene. The sequence was collected from a woman in her sixties or seventies with COVID-19, enrolled during active disease. DNA of the CDR3: TGTGCCAGCAGCAAACAAGGCTACACCTTC. Translating it yields CASSKQGYTF.